The present entry profiles one TCR beta chain with its context. What it recognizes is unknown. The record originates from a study of a mutant IDH1 vaccine in newly diagnosed glioma. TCRdb's copy holds only in-frame clones and misses some; the assay was immunoSEQ multiplex PCR. The repertoire holds 60,000 or so clones, with about 85% as singletons. Overall study results and limits: Pseudoprogression seemed unrelated to changes in top peripheral T cell clonotypes.

Time point reported: week 23, last vaccination. The study gave 300 ug of mutant IDH1 20-mer peptide per vaccine dose, with topical imiquimod. This TCR derives from a man under 40 with glioma. Specimen: PBMCs, collected from a glioma patient whose treatment included an IDH1 peptide vaccine.

CDR3 nucleotide sequence: TGTGCCAGCAGCCCTCAAATAGGGGTTTTCACTAGCAATCAGCCCCAGCATTTT. It translates to CASSPQIGVFTSNQPQHF. The chain recombines TRBV2 with TRBJ1-5; D is possibly TRBD1 (5 bases). The CDR3 is made up of 18 amino acids. Germline CDR1 SNHLY, CDR2 FYNNEI. Trimming shortened V by 6 bases and J by 0 bases, and 21 bases separated the two germline ends. Combining the CDR3 with reference TRBV2 and TRBJ1-5 gives the whole variable domain EPEVTQTPSHQVTQMGQEVILRCVPISNHLYFYWYRQILGQKVEFLVSFYNNEISEKSEIFDDQFSVERPDGSNFTLKIRSTKLEDSAMYFCASSPQIGVFTSNQPQHFGDGTRLSIL.